The 14 T cell receptor beta chains presented below share a single source sample, sequenced in a study of T cell repertoires in cytomegalovirus infection. Each CDR3 protein is one row after TCRdb ran MiXCR on the reads. The table shows some 450,000 distinct CDR3 sequences, with roughly 30% occurring only once. Sample: PBMCs. All receptors come from a human donor in good health (CMV status not recorded). Some clones in this sample may be carry-over from other donors' samples.

This chain joins TRBV11-2 and TRBJ1-1; D ambiguous. CDR3 length equals 15 residues. The germline V and J ends were trimmed by 2 bases and 0 bases, with 10 bases remaining between them. The germline gives CDR1 SGHAT, CDR2 FQNNGV. The DNA of the CDR3 is TGTGCCAGCAGCTTATTCGGCACCTTGAACACTGAAGCTTTCTTT. It codes for CASSLFGTLNTEAFF.

The V gene is TRBV20-1, the J gene TRBJ2-5, with TRBD2 matching 8 bases. Germline V gene data show CDR1 as DFQATT and CDR2 as SNEGSKA (reference sequence). V was clipped by 6 bases and J by 5 bases; unmatched bases: 5. The CDR3 is 12 amino acids. CDR3 sequence reads: CSAAGGPETQYF. CDR3 in DNA: TGCAGTGCCGCGGGGGGTCCTGAGACCCAGTACTTC.

The J gene is TRBJ2-1, the V gene TRBV19, with TRBD2 matching over 10 bases. Germline V gene sequence: CDR1 LNHDA, CDR2 SQIVND (reference sequence). The CDR3 has 15 residues. The ends lost 6 bases at V and 9 bases at J; junction bases unmatched: 11. CDR3 nucleotides: TGTGCCAGTAGCCCCCGGACTAGCGGTATAGGTGAGCAGTTCTTC. Translation gives CASSPRTSGIGEQFF.

The V and J genes are TRBV11-2 and TRBJ1-2; 9 bases fit TRBD1. After removal of 4 bases from V and 4 bases from J, the junction contained 7 bases not matched to a gene. The germline gives CDR1 SGHAT, CDR2 FQNNGV. The CDR3 extends over 15 amino acids. CDR3 bases: TGTGCCAGCAGCTCCGTACAGGGGGCTCGCTATGGCTACACCTTC. Encoded protein: CASSSVQGARYGYTF.

CDR3 bases: TGCAGCGTTGTTGGGCAGGTCGGTCAGCCCCAGCATTTT. As protein: CSVVGQVGQPQHF. The chain joins TRBV29-1 to TRBJ1-5; D remains ambiguous. V dropped 4 bases and J dropped 6 bases, with 13 bases sitting between them. CDR1 SQVTM and CDR2 ANQGSEA come from the germline V gene. The CDR3 sequence is 13 residues long.

This clonotype was seen more than once but under ten times. V is TRBV5-4 and J is TRBJ2-3, with D possibly matching TRBD1 (7 bases). Germline V gives CDR1 SGHNT, CDR2 YYREEE (reference sequence). The V end was cut by 4 bases, the J end by 0 bases, with 12 bases between. The CDR3 loop spans 15 amino acids. Written as DNA, the CDR3 is TGTGCCAGCAGCCCGGAGGGACAGAGCACAGATACGCAGTATTTT. This translates into CASSPEGQSTDTQYF.

This clonotype was seen a few times. The chain is built from TRBV5-4 and TRBJ2-7, with 10 bases matching TRBD2. V lost 3 bases and J lost 1; bases outside the gene matches: 1. CDR1 and CDR2 (germline): SGHNT, YYREEE (reference sequence). The CDR3 is 14 amino acids. CDR3 residues: CASSSGLASYEQYF. In DNA form, the CDR3 reads TGTGCCAGCAGCTCGGGACTAGCGTCCTACGAGCAGTACTTC.

This clonotype was observed many times. The V call is TRBV11-2, the J call TRBJ2-5; perhaps TRBD2 as D (5 bases). Germline V gives CDR1 SGHAT, CDR2 FQNNGV. Trimming removed 10 bases from V and 5 bases from J, with 11 bases in between. CDR3 size: 11 residues. For the CDR3, the DNA is TGTGCCACCTACTCGGGGGAGACCCAGTACTTC. The encoded protein is CATYSGETQYF.

The gene calls are TRBV20-1 and TRBJ1-6, with D possibly being TRBD1 (5 bases). Germline CDR1 DFQATT, CDR2 SNEGSKA (reference sequence). Trimming left V 6 bases short and J 0 bases short, with 12 bases between. This CDR3 has 15 residues. CDR3 amino acids: CSAGTGSSYNSPLHF. The CDR3 region has the DNA TGCAGTGCCGGGACGGGGAGCTCCTATAATTCACCCCTCCACTTT.

This clonotype was picked up many times. V and J are TRBV28 and TRBJ1-6, with a possible D match to TRBD1 (6 bases). V was pared by 4 bases and J by 14 bases, with 15 bases between. The CDR3 covers 13 residues. Per the germline V gene, CDR1 is MDHEN and CDR2 is SYDVKM. In nucleotides, the CDR3 is TGTGCCAGCAGTTCTGGGGGGCTGAGGGCCCTCCACTTT. Amino acids: CASSSGGLRALHF.

The chain has TRBV15 and TRBJ2-7; possible D gene TRBD2, 7 bases. The V end lost 1 base, the J end lost 4 bases, and 14 bases lay between the germline ends. Germline lookup yields CDR1 LNHNV and CDR2 YYDKDF (reference sequence). This CDR3 has 15 amino acids. The CDR3, as DNA: TGTGCCACCAGCAGAGGAGGGGGGGACAAATACGAGCAGTACTTC. Its protein is CATSRGGGDKYEQYF.

This clonotype was counted ten times or more. V gene TRBV7-2 combines with J gene TRBJ2-7, with 7 bases matching TRBD1. V lost 5 bases, J lost 4 bases, and 5 bases stayed unmatched. In germline, CDR1 is SGHTA, CDR2 FQGNSA. The CDR3 consists of 13 residues. The CDR3 protein is CASSVGQPYEQYF. In DNA form, the CDR3 reads TGTGCCAGCAGCGTGGGACAGCCTTACGAGCAGTACTTC. Variable domain in full (rest from reference TRBV7-2 and TRBJ2-7): GAGVSQSPSNKVTEKGKDVELRCDPISGHTALYWYRQSLGQGLEFLIYFQGNSAPDKSGLPSDRFSAERTGGSVSTLTIQRTQQEDSAVYLCASSVGQPYEQYFGPGTRLTVT.

The V call is TRBV7-3, the J call TRBJ2-5, with 8 bases fitting TRBD2. Germline trimming cut 5 bases from V and 5 bases from J; bases unmatched to any gene: 7. Per germline, CDR1 SGHTA and CDR2 FQGTGA. The CDR3 totals 14 residues. The CDR3 bases are TGTGCCAGCAGCCCCGGGGGGGCCCGGGAGACCCAGTACTTC. Translated, it gives CASSPGGARETQYF.

The J gene is TRBJ1-2, the V gene TRBV5-1; no firm D call. This CDR3 comprises 18 residues. The germline gives CDR1 SGHRS, CDR2 YFSETQ. The V gene lost 2 bases and the J gene lost 2 bases, with 22 bases spanning the gap. This chain's CDR3 is CASSLGTRQVDLNYGYTF. CDR3 coding DNA: TGCGCCAGCAGCTTAGGAACCCGGCAGGTGGACCTAAACTATGGCTACACCTTC.